This T cell receptor (beta chain) originates from a study of early stage breast cancer tumors. About the study: ER+/PR+/HER2- status applied to about 75% of the 16 invasive breast tumors. The ER+/PR+/HER2- tumors included seven or eight ductal and a handful of lobular carcinomas. Study-level findings and limits: Tumors had approximately 2.5-fold higher T cell density than normal breast.

Of note for this clone: Its antigen remains unknown.

Data came from immunoSEQ multiplex PCR; TCRdb stores just in-frame clones and leaves some out. Of about 53,000 clones in the sample, around nine tenths are singletons; the top ten hold approximately 5%. Input material: blood. The receptor was isolated from a person aged 70 to 79 with breast cancer.

The CDR3 sequence: CASSPTGRNGYTF. The CDR3 DNA is TGTGCCAGCAGTCCCACAGGGCGTAATGGCTACACCTTC. V and J are TRBV27 and TRBJ1-2; D is perhaps TRBD1 (6 bases). The CDR3 is 13 amino acids. Germline V gene lookup returns CDR1 MNHEY and CDR2 SMNVEV (reference sequence). V was clipped by 5 bases and J by 6 bases, with 13 bases between them.